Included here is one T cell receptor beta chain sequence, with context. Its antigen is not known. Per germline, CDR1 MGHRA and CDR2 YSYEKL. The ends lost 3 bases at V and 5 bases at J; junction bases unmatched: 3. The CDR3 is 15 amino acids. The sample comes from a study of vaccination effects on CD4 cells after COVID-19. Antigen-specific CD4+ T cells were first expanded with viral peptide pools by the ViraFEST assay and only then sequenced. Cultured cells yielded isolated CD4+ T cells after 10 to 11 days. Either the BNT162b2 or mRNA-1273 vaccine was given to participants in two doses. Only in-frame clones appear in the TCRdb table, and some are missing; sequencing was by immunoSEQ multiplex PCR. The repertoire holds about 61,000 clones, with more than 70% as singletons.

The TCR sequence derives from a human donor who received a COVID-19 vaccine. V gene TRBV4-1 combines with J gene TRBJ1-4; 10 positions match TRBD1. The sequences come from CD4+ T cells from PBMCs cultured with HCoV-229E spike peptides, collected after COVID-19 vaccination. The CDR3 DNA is TGCGCCAGCAGCCAGCTGGGACAGGGGAATGAAAAACTGTTTTTT. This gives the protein CASSQLGQGNEKLFF.